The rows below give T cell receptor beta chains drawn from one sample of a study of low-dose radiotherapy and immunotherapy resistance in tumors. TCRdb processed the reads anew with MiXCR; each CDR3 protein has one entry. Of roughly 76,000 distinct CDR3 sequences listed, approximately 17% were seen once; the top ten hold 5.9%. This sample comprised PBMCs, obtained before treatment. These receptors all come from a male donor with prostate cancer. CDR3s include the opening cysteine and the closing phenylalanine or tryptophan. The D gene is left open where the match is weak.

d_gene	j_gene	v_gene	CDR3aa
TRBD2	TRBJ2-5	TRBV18	CASSPGLASETQYF
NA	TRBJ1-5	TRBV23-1	CASTSACWQETHSNQPQHF
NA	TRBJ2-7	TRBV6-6	CASSHPTEAYEQYF
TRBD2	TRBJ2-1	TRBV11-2	CASSSLAGVGEQFF
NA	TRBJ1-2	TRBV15	CATSRIGRTIANYGYTF
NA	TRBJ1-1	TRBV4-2	CASSQVGVNTEAFF
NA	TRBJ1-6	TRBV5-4	CASSKGENNSPLHF
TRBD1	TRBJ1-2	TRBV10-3	CAISAPGGLGYTF
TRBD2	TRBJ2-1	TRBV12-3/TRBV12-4	CASTLGQTSGGPRSYNEQFF
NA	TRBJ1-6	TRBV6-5	CASSSIGGDNSPLHF
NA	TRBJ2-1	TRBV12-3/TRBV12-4	CASSAPGRGRQSGQFF
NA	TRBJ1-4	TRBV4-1	CASSQDRMTGGTEKLFF
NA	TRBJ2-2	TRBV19	CASSRGQNTGELFF
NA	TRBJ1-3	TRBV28	CASSQRRGSGNTVYF
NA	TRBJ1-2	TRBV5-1	CASSLNENYGYTF
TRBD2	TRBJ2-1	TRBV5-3	CASSPSRLAGVQEQFF
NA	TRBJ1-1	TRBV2	CASSSWTVDSEAFF
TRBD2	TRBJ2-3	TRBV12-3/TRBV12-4	CASSPERDFADTQYF
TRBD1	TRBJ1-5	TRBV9	CASSGGTGDQPQHF
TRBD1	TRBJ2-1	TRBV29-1	CSVEVGGQGARNEQFF
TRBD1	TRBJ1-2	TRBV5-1	CASSSRDRGNYGYTF
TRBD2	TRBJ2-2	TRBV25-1	CASSEGTSGGTGELFF
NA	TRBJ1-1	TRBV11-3	CASSSAGRTEAFF
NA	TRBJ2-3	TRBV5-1	CASRDGISGMDTQYF
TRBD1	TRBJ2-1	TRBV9	CASSGDREANEQFF
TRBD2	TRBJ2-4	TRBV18	CASSPAGGEQYF